This TCR beta chain is from a study of blood T cell repertoires in COVID-19. Study overall: Acute and convalescent COVID-19 samples came from the United States, Italy and Spain. Sample material is recorded as cDNA or gDNA derived from T cells, B-cell-depleted T cells, or PBMCs.

V shed 4 bases, J shed 2 bases, and the junction held 6 bases outside the gene matches. Germline assignment: CDR1 LGHNA and CDR2 YNFKEQ. CDR3 size: 15 residues. How the authors handled the data: Amplification from reference gene primers served as the basis for estimated nucleated cell counts. TCRdb's copy holds only in-frame clones and misses some; the assay was immunoSEQ multiplex PCR. The V and J calls and the clone size are those of that table, but D and trimming were determined from the DNA. The repertoire holds 100,000 to 150,000 clones, 60% to 85% seen once, with 2.3% in the top ten. Material: peripheral blood. This receptor was identified in a man between 65 and 85 years old with acute or convalescent COVID-19. The V and J genes are TRBV4-2 and TRBJ1-1; 8 positions agree with TRBD1. CDR3 in DNA: TGTGCCAGCAGCCTGGAGGACAGGGAAAACACTGAAGCTTTCTTT. Protein sequence: CASSLEDRENTEAFF.